Listed below are T cell receptor beta chains from one sample, sequenced in a study of T cell repertoires in ileal Crohn's disease. Assay: immunoSEQ multiplex PCR; the TCRdb copy retains only in-frame clones and omits some. This sample has about 5,200 clones, with 75% to 85% found just once. Sequencing was carried out using ileal tissue. Source of these receptors: an adult with Crohn's disease. The CDR3 runs from the conserved cysteine through the conserved F or W.

J	V	CDR3
TRBJ2-5	TRBV7-2	CASSLLAGGPQETQYF
TRBJ2-2	TRBV4-3	CASSGDRASPGELFF
TRBJ2-2	TRBV4-3	CASSLTEVGELFF
TRBJ2-1	TRBV5-6	CASSRRGGGGLYNEQFF
TRBJ2-7	TRBV5-4	CASSQYTSGRPYEQYF
TRBJ1-4	TRBV6-6	CASSYVTANEKLFF
TRBJ2-7	TRBV28	CASSLNQGFPYEQYF
TRBJ1-6	TRBV5-6	CASSLAGDNSPLHF
TRBJ2-7	TRBV30	CAWSIPGPYEQYF
TRBJ1-6	TRBV19	CASSISGFNSPLHF
TRBJ2-5	TRBV2	CASSDFLAQTQYF
TRBJ2-3	TRBV10-3	CAISGGRSTDTQYF
TRBJ2-3	TRBV5-8	CASSRGLAGLSTDTQYF
TRBJ1-6	TRBV5-6	CASSLVRLHNNSPLHF
TRBJ1-5	TRBV7-9	CASSLGAGRFGQPQHF
TRBJ2-5	TRBV5-1	CASSYRTEQETQYF
TRBJ1-4	TRBV28	CASSFNGLEEKLFF
TRBJ2-1	TRBV11-3	CASSSRGGGSYNEQFF
TRBJ2-2	TRBV6-6	CASQSGGGPTGELFF
NA	TRBV7-6	CASSGHPADYEQYF
TRBJ1-2	TRBV5-4	CASSFDRNYGYTF
TRBJ2-7	TRBV5-4	CASSLESSGFYEQYF